The TCR beta chain under discussion was sequenced for a study of shared T cell receptors in the human thymus. The CDR3 contains 14 residues. Trimming shortened V by 0 bases and J by 4 bases, and 10 bases separated the two germline ends. Germline-derived CDR1 and CDR2 are SGHKS and YYEKEE (reference sequence). Assay: immunoSEQ multiplex PCR; the TCRdb copy retains only in-frame clones and omits some. The profile shows 600,000 to 900,000 clones, around 85% of them singletons. The data were also submitted as part of a second study, on human thymus T cells. That source reports: Use of V and J genes seemed skewed within the thymic and blood repertoires.

The V gene is TRBV5-5, the J gene TRBJ1-2; D ambiguous. Source material: thymocytes. This clonotype was obtained from a girl in the first two years of life with a congenital heart defect. The CDR3 is CASSLALQVYGYTF. Here the CDR3 DNA reads TGTGCCAGCAGCTTGGCCCTTCAGGTCTATGGCTACACCTTC.